This T cell receptor beta chain was profiled in a study of T cells in Graves' hyperthyroidism and ophthalmopathy. Amplification of TCR beta CDR3 regions used RNA as the template. Researchers ran a first-round RT-PCR on the TCR CDR3 using the HTBI primer set. TCRdb processed the multiplex PCR reads anew with MiXCR; each CDR3 protein has one entry. The table records 380,000 or so distinct CDR3 sequences, about 14% of them present only once. Uncontrolled infections, other autoimmune diseases, pregnancy or lactation led to exclusion of patients. Germline CDR1 is SGDLS and CDR2 is YYNGEE. This CDR3 is built from 16 residues. V lost 2 bases to trimming and J lost 1 base, with 16 bases between them.

The sequenced sample consisted of blood. The gene calls are TRBV9 and TRBJ2-7; D unresolved. This TCR was sampled from a young woman with Graves' hyperthyroidism. This CDR3 reads CASSVGGSSRSYEQYF. The CDR3, as DNA: TGTGCCAGCAGCGTCGGCGGCAGCTCACGGTCCTACGAGCAGTACTTC.